The rows below give T cell receptor beta chains drawn from one sample of a study of blood T cell repertoires in COVID-19. Libraries were prepared by immunoSEQ multiplex PCR; TCRdb keeps only in-frame clonotypes and omits some of them. Of 250,000 to 300,000 clones listed, approximately 90% were seen once; the top ten hold approximately 1.2%. The specimen sequenced was PBMCs or T cells enriched from blood (not recorded which). The receptors derive from a human donor in a cohort exposed to, infected with or recovered from COVID-19 (not recorded which). The donor label of this sample is uncertain. Both conserved end residues are part of each CDR3. Fields, in order: CDR3 protein, CDR3 DNA, D gene, J gene, clone size, V gene. A D gene is named only where the DNA matches it firmly. Size tells how often a clone was seen (once, few, many) or the class of an expanded clone, and some rows leave it out.

CDR3 protein: CATSRRDRAFQETQYF; CDR3 DNA: TGTGCCACCAGCAGACGGGACAGGGCTTTTCAAGAGACCCAGTACTTC; D gene: TRBD1; J gene: TRBJ2-5; clone size: -; V gene: TRBV15
CDR3 protein: CASSAPRGRGGQETQYF; CDR3 DNA: TGTGCCAGCAGCGCCCCTCGGGGGCGGGGGGGACAAGAGACCCAGTACTTC; D gene: TRBD2; J gene: TRBJ2-5; clone size: -; V gene: TRBV9
CDR3 protein: CAWSMDSNTGELFF; CDR3 DNA: TGTGCCTGGAGTATGGACAGTAACACCGGGGAGCTGTTTTTT; D gene: -; J gene: TRBJ2-2; clone size: once; V gene: TRBV30
CDR3 protein: CASSQDRGLNEKLFF; CDR3 DNA: TGCGCCAGCAGCCAGGACAGGGGGCTTAATGAAAAACTGTTTTTT; D gene: TRBD1; J gene: TRBJ1-4; clone size: -; V gene: TRBV4-1
CDR3 protein: CASSPPVSRDAFF; CDR3 DNA: TGTGCCAGCAGCCCGCCGGTAAGCCGTGATGCTTTCTTT; D gene: -; J gene: TRBJ1-1; clone size: -; V gene: TRBV7-9
CDR3 protein: CASSGGQGDSYNSPLHF; CDR3 DNA: TGTGCCAGCAGCGGGGGACAGGGGGACTCCTATAATTCACCCCTCCACTTT; D gene: TRBD1; J gene: TRBJ1-6; clone size: -; V gene: TRBV5-8
CDR3 protein: CASSKYPGINTGELFF; CDR3 DNA: TGTGCCAGCAGCAAGTACCCAGGGATTAACACCGGGGAGCTGTTTTTT; D gene: -; J gene: TRBJ2-2; clone size: -; V gene: TRBV7-2
CDR3 protein: CASSLGTGAEAFF; CDR3 DNA: TGTGCCAGCAGTTTAGGGACAGGCGCTGAAGCTTTCTTT; D gene: TRBD1; J gene: TRBJ1-1; clone size: -; V gene: TRBV12-3/TRBV12-4
CDR3 protein: CATSRGLQVTDTQYF; CDR3 DNA: TGTGCCACCAGCAGAGGGCTACAGGTGACAGATACGCAGTATTTT; D gene: -; J gene: TRBJ2-3; clone size: -; V gene: TRBV15
CDR3 protein: CASSRTGTTDTQYF; CDR3 DNA: TGTGCCAGCTCACGGACAGGGACCACAGATACGCAGTATTTT; D gene: TRBD1; J gene: TRBJ2-3; clone size: -; V gene: TRBV18
CDR3 protein: CASSPGLNSPLHF; CDR3 DNA: TGTGCCAGCAGTCCAGGGTTGAATTCACCCCTCCACTTT; D gene: -; J gene: TRBJ1-6; clone size: -; V gene: TRBV2
CDR3 protein: CASSPLRGGGPGEQFF; CDR3 DNA: TGTGCCAGCAGCCCTCTTCGGGGGGGCGGTCCTGGTGAGCAGTTCTTC; D gene: TRBD2; J gene: TRBJ2-1; clone size: -; V gene: TRBV7-8
CDR3 protein: CASSFRGDEKLFF; CDR3 DNA: TGTGCCAGCAGCTTCCGAGGAGATGAAAAACTGTTTTTT; D gene: -; J gene: TRBJ1-4; clone size: once; V gene: TRBV7-2
CDR3 protein: CASSLTTGTNTEAFF; CDR3 DNA: TGTGCCAGCTCACTTACGACAGGGACCAACACTGAAGCTTTCTTT; D gene: TRBD1; J gene: TRBJ1-1; clone size: -; V gene: TRBV18
CDR3 protein: CASSLQQGNGELFF; CDR3 DNA: TGTGCCAGCTCCCTACAACAGGGGAACGGGGAGCTGTTTTTT; D gene: TRBD1; J gene: TRBJ2-2; clone size: -; V gene: TRBV18
CDR3 protein: CASSRDRGDEQFF; CDR3 DNA: TGTGCCAGCTCCCGCGACAGGGGTGATGAGCAGTTCTTC; D gene: TRBD1; J gene: TRBJ2-1; clone size: -; V gene: TRBV18
CDR3 protein: CASSPLGQNTEAFF; CDR3 DNA: TGTGCCAGCTCACCACTTGGGCAGAACACTGAAGCTTTCTTT; D gene: -; J gene: TRBJ1-1; clone size: -; V gene: TRBV18
CDR3 protein: CASSLDNPYEQYF; CDR3 DNA: TGTGCCAGCAGTTTAGACAATCCCTACGAGCAGTACTTC; D gene: -; J gene: TRBJ2-7; clone size: -; V gene: TRBV12-3/TRBV12-4
CDR3 protein: CASSPRDLETSYEQYF; CDR3 DNA: TGTGCCAGCAGCCCCCGGGACTTAGAGACCTCCTACGAGCAGTACTTC; D gene: -; J gene: TRBJ2-7; clone size: -; V gene: TRBV7-9
CDR3 protein: CASSLQGGDTGELFF; CDR3 DNA: TGTGCCAGCAGCTTACAGGGTGGGGACACCGGGGAGCTGTTTTTT; D gene: -; J gene: TRBJ2-2; clone size: -; V gene: TRBV7-3
CDR3 protein: CASSLTGQGNSPLHF; CDR3 DNA: TGTGCCAGCAGCTTAACGGGACAGGGTAATTCACCCCTCCACTTT; D gene: TRBD1; J gene: TRBJ1-6; clone size: -; V gene: TRBV7-3
CDR3 protein: CASSYSRSKETQYF; CDR3 DNA: TGTGCCAGCAGTTACTCGAGGTCAAAGGAGACCCAGTACTTC; D gene: -; J gene: TRBJ2-5; clone size: -; V gene: TRBV6-5
CDR3 protein: CASSDRWTSVGEQFF; CDR3 DNA: TGTGCCAGCAGTGACCGGTGGACTAGTGTCGGTGAGCAGTTCTTC; D gene: TRBD2; J gene: TRBJ2-1; clone size: once; V gene: TRBV6-4
CDR3 protein: CASSGQGFYGYTF; CDR3 DNA: TGTGCCAGCAGCGGACAGGGGTTCTATGGCTACACCTTC; D gene: TRBD1; J gene: TRBJ1-2; clone size: -; V gene: TRBV2
CDR3 protein: CASSGRNSDYGYTF; CDR3 DNA: TGTGCCAGCAGCGGGCGCAATTCGGACTATGGCTACACCTTC; D gene: -; J gene: TRBJ1-2; clone size: -; V gene: TRBV11-2
CDR3 protein: CASSPLGGGQPQHF; CDR3 DNA: TGTGCCAGCAGTCCCCTGGGGGGAGGTCAGCCCCAGCATTTT; D gene: -; J gene: TRBJ1-5; clone size: -; V gene: TRBV27
CDR3 protein: CASSSGLATSDTQYF; CDR3 DNA: TGCGCCAGCAGCTCGGGACTAGCAACATCAGATACGCAGTATTTT; D gene: TRBD2; J gene: TRBJ2-3; clone size: -; V gene: TRBV5-1
CDR3 protein: CASKLGAGPTEAFF; CDR3 DNA: TGTGCCAGTAAGCTCGGCGCAGGTCCTACTGAAGCTTTCTTT; D gene: -; J gene: TRBJ1-1; clone size: -; V gene: TRBV19
CDR3 protein: CASSVPGDTIYF; CDR3 DNA: TGTGCCAGCAGCGTACCCGGGGACACCATATATTTT; D gene: -; J gene: TRBJ1-3; clone size: -; V gene: TRBV9
CDR3 protein: CASSPSGTGPTGELFF; CDR3 DNA: TGTGCCAGCAGCCCCTCCGGGACAGGTCCCACCGGGGAGCTGTTTTTT; D gene: TRBD1; J gene: TRBJ2-2; clone size: once; V gene: TRBV7-9
CDR3 protein: CASSSQGTQYF; CDR3 DNA: TGCGCCAGCAGCTCACAGGGGACGCAGTACTTC; D gene: TRBD1; J gene: TRBJ2-7; clone size: -; V gene: TRBV5-1
CDR3 protein: CASRPMEGANTEAFF; CDR3 DNA: TGTGCCAGCAGGCCAATGGAGGGGGCGAACACTGAAGCTTTCTTT; D gene: TRBD1; J gene: TRBJ1-1; clone size: -; V gene: TRBV2
CDR3 protein: CSVDELTTDTQYF; CDR3 DNA: TGCAGCGTTGACGAGCTAACCACAGATACGCAGTATTTT; D gene: -; J gene: TRBJ2-3; clone size: -; V gene: TRBV29-1
CDR3 protein: CASSPGQNLYEQYF; CDR3 DNA: TGTGCCAGCAGTCCGGGACAGAACCTCTACGAGCAGTACTTC; D gene: TRBD1; J gene: TRBJ2-7; clone size: -; V gene: TRBV6-2/TRBV6-3
CDR3 protein: CASSIQGGSNQPQHF; CDR3 DNA: TGTGCCAGTAGTATTCAAGGAGGAAGCAATCAGCCCCAGCATTTT; D gene: -; J gene: TRBJ1-5; clone size: once; V gene: TRBV19
CDR3 protein: CASSYPTSGGLTDTQYF; CDR3 DNA: TGTGCCAGCAGTTACCCGACTAGCGGGGGCCTCACAGATACGCAGTATTTT; D gene: TRBD2; J gene: TRBJ2-3; clone size: -; V gene: TRBV6-2/TRBV6-3
CDR3 protein: CASSYSEGRGGYTF; CDR3 DNA: TGTGCCAGCAGTTACTCCGAGGGAAGAGGAGGCTACACCTTC; D gene: -; J gene: TRBJ1-2; clone size: -; V gene: TRBV6-5
CDR3 protein: CASSSNRGEAFF; CDR3 DNA: TGTGCCAGCAGTTCGAACCGAGGGGAAGCTTTCTTT; D gene: -; J gene: TRBJ1-1; clone size: -; V gene: TRBV12-3/TRBV12-4
CDR3 protein: CASSYLTGKGYEQYF; CDR3 DNA: TGTGCCAGCAGTTACTTGACAGGGAAAGGCTACGAGCAGTACTTC; D gene: TRBD1; J gene: TRBJ2-7; clone size: many; V gene: TRBV6-2/TRBV6-3
CDR3 protein: CATSDEDSFPYGYTF; CDR3 DNA: TGTGCCACCAGTGATGAAGACAGTTTTCCCTATGGCTACACCTTC; D gene: -; J gene: TRBJ1-2; clone size: -; V gene: TRBV24-1
CDR3 protein: CASSSAGSAAEAFF; CDR3 DNA: TGTGCCAGCAGTTCCGCAGGGTCGGCGGCTGAAGCTTTCTTT; D gene: -; J gene: TRBJ1-1; clone size: -; V gene: TRBV7-3
CDR3 protein: CASSAIGGLAEAFF; CDR3 DNA: TGTGCCAGTAGTGCGATAGGGGGTCTTGCTGAAGCTTTCTTT; D gene: -; J gene: TRBJ1-1; clone size: -; V gene: TRBV19
CDR3 protein: CASRAGGETQYF; CDR3 DNA: TGTGCCAGCAGGGCAGGGGGGGAGACCCAGTACTTC; D gene: -; J gene: TRBJ2-5; clone size: -; V gene: TRBV12-3/TRBV12-4
CDR3 protein: CASGLVQGSYVGGYTF; CDR3 DNA: TGTGCTAGTGGTTTGGTACAGGGGTCTTATGTAGGTGGCTACACCTTC; D gene: TRBD1; J gene: TRBJ1-2; clone size: -; V gene: TRBV12-5
CDR3 protein: CSVHLGGGNSYNEQFF; CDR3 DNA: TGCAGCGTCCATCTGGGGGGGGGCAATTCCTACAATGAGCAGTTCTTC; D gene: -; J gene: TRBJ2-1; clone size: -; V gene: TRBV29-1
CDR3 protein: CASSPGQGWNTF; CDR3 DNA: TGTGCCAGCAGCCCCGGACAGGGATGGAACACCTTC; D gene: TRBD1; J gene: TRBJ1-2; clone size: -; V gene: TRBV7-9
CDR3 protein: CASTRDFAGTGELFF; CDR3 DNA: TGCGCCAGTACCCGGGACTTCGCGGGAACCGGGGAGCTGTTTTTT; D gene: -; J gene: TRBJ2-2; clone size: -; V gene: TRBV4-3
CDR3 protein: CASSSGTDEQYF; CDR3 DNA: TGTGCCAGCAGTTCGGGTACGGACGAGCAGTACTTC; D gene: -; J gene: TRBJ2-7; clone size: -; V gene: TRBV28
CDR3 protein: CASSRPTGDGYTF; CDR3 DNA: TGTGCCAGTAGTAGGCCGACAGGGGATGGCTACACCTTC; D gene: TRBD1; J gene: TRBJ1-2; clone size: few; V gene: TRBV19
CDR3 protein: CASSQTGQNYNSPLHF; CDR3 DNA: TGTGCCAGCAGCCAAACGGGACAGAACTATAATTCACCCCTCCACTTT; D gene: TRBD1; J gene: TRBJ1-6; clone size: -; V gene: TRBV14
CDR3 protein: CASSYLQGRGTEAFF; CDR3 DNA: TGTGCCAGCAGTTACCTGCAGGGGAGGGGCACTGAAGCTTTCTTT; D gene: -; J gene: TRBJ1-1; clone size: -; V gene: TRBV6-5
CDR3 protein: CASSIVRTNTGELFF; CDR3 DNA: TGTGCCAGTAGTATAGTGCGGACGAACACCGGGGAGCTGTTTTTT; D gene: -; J gene: TRBJ2-2; clone size: -; V gene: TRBV19
CDR3 protein: CASSQGLDRRDGYTF; CDR3 DNA: TGCGCCAGCAGCCAAGGATTGGACAGGAGAGATGGCTACACCTTC; D gene: TRBD1; J gene: TRBJ1-2; clone size: -; V gene: TRBV4-1